This T cell receptor (beta chain) came from a study of T cells after somatic rescue of genetic block. The assay was immunoSEQ multiplex PCR, and TCRdb's table has in-frame clones only and misses some. The sample holds approximately 10,000 clones; over 55% are singletons and the top ten take approximately 12%. V was trimmed by 2 bases and J by 4 bases, leaving 14 bases between them. The germline V gene encodes CDR1 MNHEY and CDR2 SMNVEV (reference sequence). CDR3 size: 15 residues. The sample consisted of peripheral blood mononuclear cells (PBMCs). The chain has TRBV27 and TRBJ1-2; D is perhaps TRBD1 (6 bases). This receptor was identified in a boy between 10 and 17 years old. CDR3 amino acids: CASSLDLGGGYGYTF. In DNA form, the CDR3 reads TGTGCCAGCAGTTTAGACCTAGGGGGGGGCTATGGCTACACCTTC.